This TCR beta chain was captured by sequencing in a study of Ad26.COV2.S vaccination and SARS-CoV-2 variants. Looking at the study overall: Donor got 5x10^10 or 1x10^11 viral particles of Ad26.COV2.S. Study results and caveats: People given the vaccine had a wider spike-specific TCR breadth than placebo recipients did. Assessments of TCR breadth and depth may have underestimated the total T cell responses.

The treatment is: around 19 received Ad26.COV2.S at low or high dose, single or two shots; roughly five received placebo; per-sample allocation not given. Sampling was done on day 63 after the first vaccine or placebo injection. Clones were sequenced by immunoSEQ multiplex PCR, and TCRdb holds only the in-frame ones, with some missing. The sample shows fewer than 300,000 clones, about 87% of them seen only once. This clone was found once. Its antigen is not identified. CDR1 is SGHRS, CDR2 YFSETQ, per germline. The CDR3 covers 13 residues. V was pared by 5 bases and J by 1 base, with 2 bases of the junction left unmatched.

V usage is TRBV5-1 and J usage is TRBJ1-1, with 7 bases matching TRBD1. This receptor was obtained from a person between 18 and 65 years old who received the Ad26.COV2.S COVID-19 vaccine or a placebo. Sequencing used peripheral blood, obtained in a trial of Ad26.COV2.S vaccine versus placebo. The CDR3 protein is CASRGTENTEAFF. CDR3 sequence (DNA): TGCGCCAGCAGAGGGACAGAGAACACTGAAGCTTTCTTT.